The sequence of this T cell receptor (beta chain) was determined in a study of OX40 agonist ivuxolimab in advanced cancers. A remark on this clone: The target antigen is unknown.

Clones were read by immunoSEQ multiplex PCR, and TCRdb kept only the in-frame ones, dropping some. The table lists around 40,000 clones, 70% to 90% of them singletons, with approximately 3.7% in the top ten. The CDR3 has 19 residues. The V segment lost 5 bases and the J segment 3 bases; nucleotides outside the gene matches: 12. CDR1 and CDR2 (germline): SGHAT, FQNNGV. Study findings and constraints: At doses 0.1 to 3.0 mg/kg, CD4+ and CD8+ clones expanded.

The sequenced sample was CD4+ or CD8+ T cells sorted from blood, obtained in a trial of the OX40 agonist ivuxolimab. This TCR was recovered from an adult with an advanced solid tumor such as melanoma, head and neck, liver or kidney cancer. V is TRBV11-2 and J is TRBJ2-2; 13 bases agree with TRBD2. Written as DNA, the CDR3 is TGTGCCAGCAGCATCTGGGGACTAGCGGGATTCGGTTACACCGGGGAGCTGTTTTTT. This codes for CASSIWGLAGFGYTGELFF.